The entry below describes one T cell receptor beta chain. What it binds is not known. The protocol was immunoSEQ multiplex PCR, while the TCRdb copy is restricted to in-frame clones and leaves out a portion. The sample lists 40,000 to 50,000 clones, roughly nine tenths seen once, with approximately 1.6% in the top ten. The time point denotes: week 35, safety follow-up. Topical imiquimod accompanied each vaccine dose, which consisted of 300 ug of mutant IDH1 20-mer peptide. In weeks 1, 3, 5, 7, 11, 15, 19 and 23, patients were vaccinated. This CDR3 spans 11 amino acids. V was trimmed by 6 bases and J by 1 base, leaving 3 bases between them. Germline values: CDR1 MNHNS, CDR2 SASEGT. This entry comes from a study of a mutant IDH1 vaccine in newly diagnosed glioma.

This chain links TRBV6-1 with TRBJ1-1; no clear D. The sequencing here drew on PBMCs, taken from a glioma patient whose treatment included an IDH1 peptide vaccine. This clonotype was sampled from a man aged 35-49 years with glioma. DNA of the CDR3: TGTGCCAGCAGAGGGAACACTGAAGCTTTCTTT. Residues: CASRGNTEAFF.